These T cell receptor beta chains were read from a single sample in a study of neurological immune-mediated disorders. A single record per CDR3 protein comes from TCRdb applying MiXCR to the 5' RACE reads. This sample has 70,000 or so distinct CDR3 sequences, with less than 5.5% found just once. Material for sequencing was PBMCs. These receptors were obtained from a woman in her twenties or thirties with multiple sclerosis. Each CDR3 is given with its conserved first and last residue. Fields, in order: D gene, V gene, clone size, CDR3 length, J gene, CDR3 DNA, CDR3 protein. D genes are given only for firm matches. Clone size is stated in some rows and not others, as once, few, many or a class when expanded.

d_call: NA
v_call: TRBV10-3
clone_size: many
cdr3_length: 15
j_call: TRBJ2-6
cdr3_nt: TGTGCCATCAGTGACAGGGCCTCTGGGGCCAACGTCCTGACTTTC
cdr3_aa: CAISDRASGANVLTF

d_call: NA
v_call: TRBV20-1
clone_size: NA
cdr3_length: 11
j_call: TRBJ2-5
cdr3_nt: TGCAGTGCGGAACGAGGAGAGACCCAGTACTTC
cdr3_aa: CSAERGETQYF

d_call: NA
v_call: TRBV5-1
clone_size: NA
cdr3_length: 16
j_call: TRBJ2-7
cdr3_nt: TGCGCCAGCAGCTTGGCCGAGCAACACCCAATCTACGAGCAGTACTTC
cdr3_aa: CASSLAEQHPIYEQYF

d_call: TRBD1
v_call: TRBV20-1
clone_size: many
cdr3_length: 14
j_call: TRBJ1-5
cdr3_nt: TGCAGTGCTTCCCCAGGGGGCGGAGATCAGCCCCAGCATTTT
cdr3_aa: CSASPGGGDQPQHF

d_call: NA
v_call: TRBV20-1
clone_size: few
cdr3_length: 13
j_call: TRBJ2-1
cdr3_nt: TGCAGTGCCCCCGGGGAAAACTACAATGAGCAGTTCTTC
cdr3_aa: CSAPGENYNEQFF

d_call: NA
v_call: TRBV5-1
clone_size: many
cdr3_length: 15
j_call: TRBJ1-2
cdr3_nt: TGCGCCAGCAGCTTAGATATGGGACCGGTCTATGGCTACACCTTC
cdr3_aa: CASSLDMGPVYGYTF

d_call: TRBD1
v_call: TRBV7-9
clone_size: many
cdr3_length: 16
j_call: TRBJ2-4
cdr3_nt: TGTGCCAGCAGCTTAGGACAGGGGTACGGCAAAAACATTCAGTACTTC
cdr3_aa: CASSLGQGYGKNIQYF

d_call: NA
v_call: TRBV12-3/TRBV12-4
clone_size: NA
cdr3_length: 14
j_call: TRBJ2-3
cdr3_nt: TGTGCCAGCAATAGGGATCCAAAAGGGGATACGCAGTATTTT
cdr3_aa: CASNRDPKGDTQYF

d_call: NA
v_call: TRBV6-5
clone_size: many
cdr3_length: 14
j_call: TRBJ1-1
cdr3_nt: TGTGCCAGCAGATTCAGGGAAGGGGACACTGAAGCTTTCTTT
cdr3_aa: CASRFREGDTEAFF

d_call: NA
v_call: TRBV20-1
clone_size: many
cdr3_length: 11
j_call: TRBJ2-1
cdr3_nt: TGCAGTGCTACCGTCTACAATGAGCAGTTCTTC
cdr3_aa: CSATVYNEQFF

d_call: NA
v_call: TRBV20-1
clone_size: many
cdr3_length: 13
j_call: TRBJ2-7
cdr3_nt: TGCAGTGTACGACCGGGTCGCTCCTACGAGCAGTACTTC
cdr3_aa: CSVRPGRSYEQYF

d_call: NA
v_call: TRBV5-1
clone_size: NA
cdr3_length: 14
j_call: TRBJ1-5
cdr3_nt: TGCGCCAGCACGGGGACGGGGAACAATCAGCCCCAGCATTTT
cdr3_aa: CASTGTGNNQPQHF

d_call: NA
v_call: TRBV7-2
clone_size: many
cdr3_length: 12
j_call: TRBJ2-1
cdr3_nt: TGTGCCAGCAGCCTGTACTACAATGAGCAGTTCTTC
cdr3_aa: CASSLYYNEQFF

d_call: NA
v_call: TRBV2
clone_size: many
cdr3_length: 11
j_call: TRBJ2-1
cdr3_nt: TGTGCCAGCAGTATAGCTGCGGAGCAGTTCTTC
cdr3_aa: CASSIAAEQFF

d_call: TRBD2
v_call: TRBV20-1
clone_size: many
cdr3_length: 19
j_call: TRBJ2-3
cdr3_nt: TGCAGTGCTAGCCCGTCGCTTCGTCAGCGGGGGGTCCTCACAGATACGCAGTATTTT
cdr3_aa: CSASPSLRQRGVLTDTQYF

d_call: TRBD1
v_call: TRBV5-1
clone_size: many
cdr3_length: 17
j_call: TRBJ2-7
cdr3_nt: TGCGCCAGCAGCTTGGAGGGGATGGGACAGGGGACCTACGAGCAGTACTTC
cdr3_aa: CASSLEGMGQGTYEQYF

d_call: NA
v_call: TRBV7-9
clone_size: many
cdr3_length: 9
j_call: TRBJ1-1
cdr3_nt: TGTGCCGGGGACACTGAAGCTTTCTTT
cdr3_aa: CAGDTEAFF

d_call: NA
v_call: TRBV5-5
clone_size: few
cdr3_length: 14
j_call: TRBJ1-4
cdr3_nt: TGTGCCAGCAGCGCGGGAACATATAATGAAAAACTGTTTTTT
cdr3_aa: CASSAGTYNEKLFF

d_call: TRBD2
v_call: TRBV7-2
clone_size: many
cdr3_length: 15
j_call: TRBJ2-3
cdr3_nt: TGTGCCAGCAGTCAGGAAGCGGGAGGATTGTATACGCAGTATTTT
cdr3_aa: CASSQEAGGLYTQYF

d_call: TRBD2
v_call: TRBV5-1
clone_size: many
cdr3_length: 15
j_call: TRBJ2-2
cdr3_nt: TGCGCCAGCAGCTCAACTAGCGACGGGGCCGGGGAGCTGTTTTTT
cdr3_aa: CASSSTSDGAGELFF

d_call: NA
v_call: TRBV2
clone_size: many
cdr3_length: 13
j_call: TRBJ1-1
cdr3_nt: TGTGCCAGCGCCGGGGGTGGACCCCGTGAAGCTTTCTTT
cdr3_aa: CASAGGGPREAFF

d_call: TRBD1
v_call: TRBV11-2
clone_size: few
cdr3_length: 18
j_call: TRBJ1-4
cdr3_nt: TGTGCCAGCAGCCCTCTCGGACAGGGGGCGGTTACTAATGAAAAACTGTTTTTT
cdr3_aa: CASSPLGQGAVTNEKLFF

d_call: TRBD2
v_call: TRBV7-9
clone_size: many
cdr3_length: 18
j_call: TRBJ2-1
cdr3_nt: TGTGCCAGCAGCTTCCCCGGGACTAGCGGGCGAAACTACAATGAGCAGTTCTTC
cdr3_aa: CASSFPGTSGRNYNEQFF

d_call: NA
v_call: TRBV6-5
clone_size: many
cdr3_length: 15
j_call: TRBJ1-2
cdr3_nt: TGTGCCAGCAGTTATAACCCCCAAGACCCAGACGGCTACACCTTC
cdr3_aa: CASSYNPQDPDGYTF

d_call: NA
v_call: TRBV15
clone_size: NA
cdr3_length: 12
j_call: TRBJ1-5
cdr3_nt: TGTGCCACCAGCAGAGATGGACGAAACCAGCATTTT
cdr3_aa: CATSRDGRNQHF

d_call: TRBD1
v_call: TRBV9
clone_size: many
cdr3_length: 15
j_call: TRBJ2-7
cdr3_nt: TGTGCCAGCAGCGTAGACGGGACAGGGACCTACGAGCAGTACTTC
cdr3_aa: CASSVDGTGTYEQYF

d_call: NA
v_call: TRBV7-2
clone_size: many
cdr3_length: 14
j_call: TRBJ2-5
cdr3_nt: TGTGCCAGCAGCCCAAGGGGGGGCGTGGAGACCCAGTACTTC
cdr3_aa: CASSPRGGVETQYF

d_call: TRBD1
v_call: TRBV6-5
clone_size: many
cdr3_length: 15
j_call: TRBJ2-1
cdr3_nt: TGTGCCAGCAGCCATGGGACAGCAAATTACAATGAGCAGTTCTTC
cdr3_aa: CASSHGTANYNEQFF

d_call: NA
v_call: TRBV5-1
clone_size: many
cdr3_length: 12
j_call: TRBJ2-7
cdr3_nt: TGCGCCAGCAGAGAGAGTGAGTACGAGCAGTACTTC
cdr3_aa: CASRESEYEQYF

d_call: TRBD1
v_call: TRBV7-9
clone_size: many
cdr3_length: 13
j_call: TRBJ2-5
cdr3_nt: TGTGCCAGCGCCCGAGGACAGGGAGAGACCCAGTACTTC
cdr3_aa: CASARGQGETQYF

d_call: TRBD1
v_call: TRBV5-1
clone_size: many
cdr3_length: 15
j_call: TRBJ1-5
cdr3_nt: TGCGCCAGCAGCCGGACAGGGGGCGCGGATCAGCCCCAGCATTTT
cdr3_aa: CASSRTGGADQPQHF

d_call: NA
v_call: TRBV20-1
clone_size: many
cdr3_length: 13
j_call: TRBJ1-5
cdr3_nt: TGCAGTGCTAGAAGCAGGGGCAATCAGCCCCAGAATTTT
cdr3_aa: CSARSRGNQPQNF

d_call: TRBD1
v_call: TRBV9
clone_size: many
cdr3_length: 13
j_call: TRBJ2-5
cdr3_nt: TGTGCCAGCATCCGGACAGGGCAAGAGACCCAGTACTTC
cdr3_aa: CASIRTGQETQYF

d_call: NA
v_call: TRBV18
clone_size: many
cdr3_length: 15
j_call: TRBJ2-2
cdr3_nt: TGTGCCAGCTCACCGAGGGGAGCGAACACCGGGGAGCTGTTTTTT
cdr3_aa: CASSPRGANTGELFF